The 7 T cell receptor beta chains below come from one sample, sequenced in a study of T cell repertoires in cytomegalovirus infection. TCRdb passed the reads through MiXCR, listing each CDR3 protein once. Of under 200,000 distinct CDR3 sequences detected, roughly 17% appear once; the ten largest clones hold approximately 19%. The sample taken for sequencing was CD8+ T cells from PBMCs. The receptor source for this set is a human donor in good health (CMV status not recorded). Some clones in this sample may be carry-over from other donors' samples.

This clonotype came up a few times. The genes are TRBV6-6 and TRBJ2-7; 11 nucleotides agree with TRBD2. This CDR3 has 16 amino acids. Per germline, CDR1 MNHNY and CDR2 SVGAGI (reference sequence). Trimming took 5 bases from V and 2 from J; bases not matched to a gene: 8. In DNA form, the CDR3 reads TGTGCCAGCAGTCGCCTGACTAGCGGGGAACCCTACGAGCAGTACTTC. Translation: CASSRLTSGEPYEQYF.

This clonotype was counted only a few times. Here the CDR3 reads CASSSDVRDSPIANYGYTF. Here the CDR3 DNA reads TGTGCCAGCAGTTCCGATGTAAGGGACAGTCCGATAGCTAACTATGGCTACACCTTC. V usage is TRBV28 and J usage is TRBJ1-2, with 7 bases aligning to TRBD1. V lost 4 bases, J lost 0 bases, and 17 bases stayed unmatched. There are 19 residues in the CDR3. Germline-derived CDR1 and CDR2 are MDHEN and SYDVKM.

In its sample, this clonotype was seen a few times. V usage is TRBV9 and J usage is TRBJ2-4, with 7 bases that match TRBD1. Germline CDR1 is SGDLS and CDR2 is YYNGEE. V lost 0 bases, J lost 3 bases, and 3 bases stayed unmatched. CDR3 size: 15 residues. The DNA of the CDR3 is TGTGCCAGCAGCGTAGCCGGGACAGACAAAAACATTCAGTACTTC. Amino acid sequence: CASSVAGTDKNIQYF.

V usage is TRBV6-2 or TRBV6-3 and J usage is TRBJ1-5, with no clear D. The CDR3 consists of 16 residues. V shed 6 bases and J shed 4 bases, with 19 bases lying between them. Germline values: CDR1 MNHEY, CDR2 SVGEGT. In DNA, the CDR3 is TGTGCCAGCAGGACTACGGCGTTTTTGGCAAATCAGCCCCAGCATTTT. It is translated as CASRTTAFLANQPQHF.

A few counts support this clonotype. The CDR3 coding sequence is TGTGCCAGCAGCTTAAGGACCGGGGCGACCTATGGCTACACCTTC. It specifies CASSLRTGATYGYTF. This chain uses TRBV7-2 with TRBJ1-2; possibly TRBD1 for D (5 bases). Trimming pared 2 bases from V and 4 bases from J, leaving 14 bases between. Per the germline V gene, CDR1 is SGHTA and CDR2 is FQGNSA. The CDR3 loop spans 15 amino acids.

The rearrangement uses TRBV19 and TRBJ1-5, with D possibly being TRBD1 (5 bases). V lost 3 bases to trimming and J lost 2 bases, with 14 bases between them. Germline lookup yields CDR1 LNHDA and CDR2 SQIVND (reference sequence). The CDR3 totals 16 residues. CDR3 protein: CASSIGGAAGNQPQHF. The DNA for the CDR3 is TGTGCCAGTAGTATCGGCGGGGCCGCTGGCAATCAGCCCCAGCATTTT.

As to this clonotype: The junction does not match germline at one end; this may be a read error. The V gene is TRBV2, the J gene TRBJ1-2; 7 bases match TRBD1. The CDR3 sequence is 10 residues long. Germline V CDR1 and CDR2: SNHLY, FYNNEI. Here the CDR3 DNA reads TGTGCCAGCAGAGGAGACAGGGTACACTTC. Its protein is CASRGDRVHF.